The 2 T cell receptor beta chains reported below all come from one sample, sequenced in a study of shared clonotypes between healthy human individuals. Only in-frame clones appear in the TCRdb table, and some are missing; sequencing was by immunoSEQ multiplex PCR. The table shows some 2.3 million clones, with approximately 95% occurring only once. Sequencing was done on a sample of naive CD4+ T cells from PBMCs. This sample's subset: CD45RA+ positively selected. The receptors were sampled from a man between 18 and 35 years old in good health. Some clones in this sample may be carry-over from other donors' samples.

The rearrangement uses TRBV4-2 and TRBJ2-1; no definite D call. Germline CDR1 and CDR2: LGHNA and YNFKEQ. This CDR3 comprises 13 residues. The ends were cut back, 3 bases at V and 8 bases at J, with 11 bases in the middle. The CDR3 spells CASSHPLIHEQFF. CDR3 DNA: TGTGCCAGCAGCCATCCTCTAATCCATGAGCAGTTCTTC.

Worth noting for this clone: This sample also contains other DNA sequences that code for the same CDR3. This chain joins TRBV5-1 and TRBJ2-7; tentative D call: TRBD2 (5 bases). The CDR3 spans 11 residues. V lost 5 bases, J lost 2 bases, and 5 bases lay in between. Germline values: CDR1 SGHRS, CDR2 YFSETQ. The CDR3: CASRGAYEQYF. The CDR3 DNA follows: TGCGCCAGCAGGGGAGCCTACGAGCAGTACTTC. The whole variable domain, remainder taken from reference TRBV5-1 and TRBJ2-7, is KAGVTQTPRYLIKTRGQQVTLSCSPISGHRSVSWYQQTPGQGLQFLFEYFSETQRNKGNFPGRFSGRQFSNSRSEMNVSTLELGDSALYLCASRGAYEQYFGPGTRLTVT.